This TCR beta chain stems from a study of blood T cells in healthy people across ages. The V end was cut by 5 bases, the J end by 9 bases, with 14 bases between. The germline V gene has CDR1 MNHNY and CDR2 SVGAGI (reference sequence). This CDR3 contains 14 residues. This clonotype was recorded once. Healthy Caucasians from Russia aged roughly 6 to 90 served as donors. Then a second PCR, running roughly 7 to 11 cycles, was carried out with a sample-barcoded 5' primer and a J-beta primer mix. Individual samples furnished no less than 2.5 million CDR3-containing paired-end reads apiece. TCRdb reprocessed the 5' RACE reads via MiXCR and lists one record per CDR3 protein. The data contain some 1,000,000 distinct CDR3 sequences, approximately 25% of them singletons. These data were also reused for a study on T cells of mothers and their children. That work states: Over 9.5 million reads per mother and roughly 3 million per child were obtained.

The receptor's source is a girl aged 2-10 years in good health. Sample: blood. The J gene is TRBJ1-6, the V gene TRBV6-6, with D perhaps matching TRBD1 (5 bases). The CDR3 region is CASSTPGSLSPLHF. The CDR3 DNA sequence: TGTGCCAGCAGTACTCCAGGGTCACTTTCACCCCTCCACTTT.